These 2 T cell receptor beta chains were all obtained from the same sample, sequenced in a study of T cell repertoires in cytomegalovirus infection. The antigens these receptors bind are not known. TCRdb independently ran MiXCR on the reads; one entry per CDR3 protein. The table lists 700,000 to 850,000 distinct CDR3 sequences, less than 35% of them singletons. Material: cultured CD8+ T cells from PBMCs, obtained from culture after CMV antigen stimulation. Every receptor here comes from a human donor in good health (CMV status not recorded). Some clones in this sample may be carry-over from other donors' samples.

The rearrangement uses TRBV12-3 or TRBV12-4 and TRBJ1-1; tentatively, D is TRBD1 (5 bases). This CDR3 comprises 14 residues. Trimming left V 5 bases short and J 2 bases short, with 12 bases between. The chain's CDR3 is CASSVWTYNTEAFF. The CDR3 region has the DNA TGTGCCAGCAGTGTATGGACATACAACACTGAAGCTTTCTTT.

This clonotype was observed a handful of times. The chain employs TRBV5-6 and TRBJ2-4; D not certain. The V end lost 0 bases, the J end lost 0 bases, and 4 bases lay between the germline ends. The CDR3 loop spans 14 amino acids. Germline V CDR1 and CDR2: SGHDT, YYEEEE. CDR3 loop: CASSLGQAKNIQYF. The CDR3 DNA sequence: TGTGCCAGCAGCTTGGGTCAAGCCAAAAACATTCAGTACTTC.